Given below is one TCR beta chain in context. Its antigen is not known. The sample belongs to a study of beta chain features in type 1 diabetes. CDR3 size: 13 residues. The trim removed 8 bases at V and 4 bases at J, leaving 4 bases unmatched. The germline V gene encodes CDR1 SGHTA and CDR2 FQGNSA. General study points: Type 1 diabetes patients had VDJ junctions that carried fewer insertions and more deletions. Shorter TCRB CDR3s, moderately but significantly so, marked every one of the four CD4+ subsets in Type 1 diabetes patients.

The whole isolated RNA underwent reverse transcription, so sequencing captured expressed TCRB transcripts. Sequencing was performed with immunoSEQ multiplex PCR; in TCRdb, only in-frame clones are kept and a portion is missing. The sample holds about 150,000 clones, around 8% seen once. CD4+ cells of the naive, central memory, regulatory and stem cell-like memory types were sorted via CD45RO/CCR7/CD25/CD127/CD95/CD27. The genes are TRBV7-2 and TRBJ2-1, with 8 bases fitting TRBD2. The specimen was central memory CD4+ T cells from blood. The origin of this receptor is a man aged 18-30 years in good health. The CDR3 region has the DNA TGTGCCAGCGCCGGGACTAGATACAATGAGCAGTTCTTC. As protein: CASAGTRYNEQFF.